The source of this T cell receptor beta chain is a study of shared clonotypes between healthy human individuals. Libraries were prepared by immunoSEQ multiplex PCR; TCRdb keeps only in-frame clonotypes and omits some of them. This table holds around 320,000 clones, 87% found once. A remark on this clone: Other DNA sequences in this sample translate to the same CDR3.

This CDR3 contains 13 residues. CDR1 and CDR2 (germline): SEHNR, FQNEAQ (reference sequence). V lost 1 base and J lost 4, with 6 bases in between. Sequenced input: memory CD8+ T cells sorted from blood. Subset specified: CD45RO+ cells pooled with CCR7-negative TemRA cells. The sequence derives from a man aged 18 to 35 in good health. The genes are TRBV7-9 and TRBJ2-3; no clear D. The CDR3 DNA reads as TGTGCCAGCAGCTTAGTTTTATCAGATACGCAGTATTTT. Amino acids: CASSLVLSDTQYF.